A selection of T cell receptor beta chains follows, all from one sample in a study of blood T cell repertoires in COVID-19. Produced via immunoSEQ multiplex PCR; TCRdb's table is partial and in-frame only. The repertoire holds about 130,000 clones, with around 81% as singletons. The sequenced material came from peripheral blood. These receptors were taken from a man aged 25-45 years with COVID-19, enrolled during active disease. Each CDR3 is given with its conserved first and last residue. D genes are given only for firm matches. Clone size, where shown, is once, few, many, or a class for clones that have expanded.

TRBV24-1	NA	NA	TRBJ1-1	CATRDSGEAFF	TGTGCCACCAGAGATTCGGGTGAAGCTTTCTTT
TRBV3-1/TRBV3-2	TRBD2	NA	TRBJ2-5	CASSLQGLDQETQYF	TGTGCCAGCAGCCTCCAGGGACTAGACCAAGAGACCCAGTACTTC
TRBV30	NA	NA	TRBJ2-3	CAWSGRPLPTDTQYF	TGTGCCTGGAGTGGGCGGCCTCTACCAACAGATACGCAGTATTTT
TRBV4-1	TRBD2	once	TRBJ2-7	CASSPETSPVYEQYF	TGCGCCAGCAGCCCCGAGACTAGCCCGGTGTACGAGCAGTACTTC
TRBV29-1	NA	NA	TRBJ2-1	CSVEIRVEQFF	TGCAGCGTTGAGATCCGGGTCGAGCAGTTCTTC
TRBV4-1	TRBD1	NA	TRBJ1-2	CASSQAGGAGRYGYTF	TGCGCCAGCAGCCAAGCAGGGGGCGCAGGGAGGTATGGCTACACCTTC
TRBV6-4	TRBD1	NA	TRBJ1-4	CASSWGTGGGSANEKLFF	TGTGCCAGCAGTTGGGGGACAGGGGGCGGGTCTGCTAATGAAAAACTGTTTTTT
TRBV13	NA	NA	TRBJ1-1	CASSQGVAYMNTEAFF	TGTGCCAGCAGCCAAGGGGTGGCGTACATGAACACTGAAGCTTTCTTT
TRBV9	NA	NA	TRBJ2-3	CASSVEGRLTDTQYF	TGTGCCAGCAGCGTAGAAGGTAGACTCACAGATACGCAGTATTTT
TRBV6-5	NA	NA	TRBJ2-4	CASSYSPQGNIQYF	TGTGCCAGCAGTTACTCGCCCCAGGGCAACATTCAGTACTTC
TRBV2	NA	NA	TRBJ1-1	CASRTYRARNTEAFF	TGTGCCAGCAGGACTTACAGGGCCCGGAACACTGAAGCTTTCTTT
TRBV7-3	NA	NA	TRBJ2-1	CASSVGRRDTSSYNEQFF	TGTGCCAGCAGCGTTGGACGCCGGGACACGAGCTCCTACAATGAGCAGTTCTTC
TRBV2	TRBD1	NA	TRBJ1-5	CASSVDRGHQPQHF	TGTGCCAGCAGTGTCGACAGGGGACATCAGCCCCAGCATTTT
TRBV11-3	TRBD1	NA	TRBJ2-1	CASSFKPTGGLYNEQFF	TGTGCCAGCAGCTTCAAACCGACAGGGGGCCTCTACAATGAGCAGTTCTTC
TRBV7-9	TRBD2	NA	TRBJ2-7	CASPGPGLEHEQYF	TGTGCCAGCCCCGGACCGGGACTAGAGCACGAGCAGTACTTC
TRBV6-5	NA	few	TRBJ1-1	CASSRDTNTEAFF	TGTGCCAGCAGTCGGGACACGAACACTGAAGCTTTCTTT
TRBV5-1	TRBD1	NA	TRBJ2-7	CASSPGTGDYEQYF	TGCGCCAGCAGCCCGGGGACAGGAGATTACGAGCAGTACTTC
TRBV11-2	NA	once	TRBJ1-3	CASSQRPGNSGNTIYF	TGTGCCAGCAGCCAACGACCAGGGAACTCTGGAAACACCATATATTTT
TRBV6-5	TRBD2	NA	TRBJ2-1	CASWLAGVYNEQFF	TGTGCCAGCTGGCTGGCGGGGGTCTACAATGAGCAGTTCTTC
TRBV5-1	NA	NA	TRBJ2-7	CASSWAASQGRYEQYF	TGCGCCAGCAGCTGGGCCGCGAGCCAGGGGAGATACGAGCAGTACTTC
TRBV15	TRBD1	NA	TRBJ2-7	CATSREGGTGGAEQYF	TGTGCCACCAGCAGAGAAGGCGGGACAGGGGGCGCCGAGCAGTACTTC
TRBV6-2/TRBV6-3	TRBD1	few	TRBJ2-4	CASSSGQQSIQYF	TGTGCCAGCAGTTCGGGACAGCAGTCCATTCAGTACTTC
TRBV6-5	NA	NA	TRBJ2-1	CASSPAVGEQFF	TGTGCCAGCAGTCCGGCGGTCGGTGAGCAGTTCTTC
TRBV2	TRBD2	NA	TRBJ2-1	CASMGGTSGYNEQFF	TGTGCCAGCATGGGAGGGACTAGCGGTTACAATGAGCAGTTCTTC
TRBV10-3	TRBD2	NA	TRBJ2-2	CATGASGSTDTGELFF	TGTGCCACCGGGGCTAGCGGGAGTACGGACACCGGGGAGCTGTTTTTT
TRBV19	NA	once	TRBJ1-4	CASSIRDMSFKLFF	TGTGCCAGTAGTATCCGGGACATGTCCTTCAAACTGTTTTTT
TRBV24-1	TRBD1	NA	TRBJ2-3	CAISLGTGATDTQYF	TGTGCCATCAGCCTTGGGACAGGGGCCACAGATACGCAGTATTTT
TRBV28	TRBD1	few	TRBJ2-3	CASWGRGRDTQYF	TGTGCCAGCTGGGGCAGGGGGCGGGATACGCAGTATTTT
TRBV5-1	NA	NA	TRBJ2-1	CASSLELGGYNEQFF	TGCGCCAGCAGCTTGGAGCTTGGAGGCTACAATGAGCAGTTCTTC
TRBV9	NA	NA	TRBJ2-5	CASSVGVGAGWQETQYF	TGTGCCAGCAGCGTAGGGGTGGGGGCAGGCTGGCAAGAGACCCAGTACTTC